This TCR beta chain was profiled in a study of cytomegalovirus exposure and HLA in healthy donors. Note on this clone: Its target is not known.

60 Vbeta and 13 Jbeta primers were used in PCR. Generated by immunoSEQ multiplex PCR, the TCRdb table keeps only in-frame clones and is missing some. In the table there are 80,000 to 90,000 clones, roughly 84% of which are singletons. Whole-study results and caveats: The only immune exposure information that was available was CMV serostatus. Roughly uniform depth of sequencing across donors was assumed in presence/absence analyses.

Germline CDR1 and CDR2: MNHNS and SASEGT. V lost 0 bases and J lost 8, with 13 bases in between. CDR3 length: 15 amino acids. The sequence came from a man aged 25 to 40 in good health and CMV-seronegative. Specimen: PBMCs. This chain uses TRBV6-1 with TRBJ1-4; D gene ambiguous. CDR3: CASSEARTKGEKLFF. CDR3 coding DNA: TGTGCCAGCAGTGAAGCGAGGACTAAGGGAGAAAAACTGTTTTTT.